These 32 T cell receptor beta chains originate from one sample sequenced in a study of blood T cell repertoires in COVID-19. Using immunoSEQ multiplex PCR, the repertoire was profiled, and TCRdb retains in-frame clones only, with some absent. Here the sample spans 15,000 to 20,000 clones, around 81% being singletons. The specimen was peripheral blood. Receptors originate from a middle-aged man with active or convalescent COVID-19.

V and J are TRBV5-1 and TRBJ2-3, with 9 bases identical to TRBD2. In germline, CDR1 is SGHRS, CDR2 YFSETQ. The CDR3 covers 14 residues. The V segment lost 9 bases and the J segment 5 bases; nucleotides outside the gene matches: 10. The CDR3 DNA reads TGCGCCACCTCGACTAGCGGTGGAGTAGATACGCAGTATTTT. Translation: CATSTSGGVDTQYF.

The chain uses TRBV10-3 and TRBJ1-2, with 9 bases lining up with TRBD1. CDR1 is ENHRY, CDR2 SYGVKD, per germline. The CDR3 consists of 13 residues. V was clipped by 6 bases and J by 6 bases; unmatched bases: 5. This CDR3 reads CAISIRDRDGYTF. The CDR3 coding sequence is TGTGCCATCAGCATCCGGGACAGGGATGGCTACACCTTC.

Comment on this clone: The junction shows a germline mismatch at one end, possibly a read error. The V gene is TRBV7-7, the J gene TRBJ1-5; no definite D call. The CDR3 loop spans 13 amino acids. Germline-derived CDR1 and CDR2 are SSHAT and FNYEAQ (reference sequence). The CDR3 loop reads CASSLDTYQPQHF. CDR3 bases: TGTGCTAGCAGCTTAGACACGTATCAGCCCCAGCATTTT.

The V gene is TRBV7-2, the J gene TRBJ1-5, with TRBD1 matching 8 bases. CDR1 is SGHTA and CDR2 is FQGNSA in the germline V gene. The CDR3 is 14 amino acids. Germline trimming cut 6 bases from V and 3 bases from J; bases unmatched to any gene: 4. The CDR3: CASRDRGPNQPQHF. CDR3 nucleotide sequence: TGTGCCAGCAGAGACAGGGGTCCCAATCAGCCCCAGCATTTT.

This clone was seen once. CDR3 sequence reads: CASSLQQETQYF. The DNA of the CDR3 is TGCGCCAGCAGCTTGCAACAGGAGACCCAGTACTTC. This chain joins TRBV5-1 and TRBJ2-5; D ambiguous. Trimming took 1 base from V and 5 from J, leaving 6 bases between them. CDR1 and CDR2 from the germline V gene are SGHRS and YFSETQ. The CDR3 totals 12 residues.

Here the CDR3 reads CASREGTGSLNTEAFF. The CDR3, as DNA: TGTGCCAGTAGAGAGGGAACCGGATCTCTAAACACTGAAGCTTTCTTT. V gene TRBV19 combines with J gene TRBJ1-1; D is uncertain. V gave up 6 bases and J gave up 2 bases, with 19 bases separating them. The germline V gene has CDR1 LNHDA and CDR2 SQIVND (reference sequence). This CDR3 has 16 amino acids.

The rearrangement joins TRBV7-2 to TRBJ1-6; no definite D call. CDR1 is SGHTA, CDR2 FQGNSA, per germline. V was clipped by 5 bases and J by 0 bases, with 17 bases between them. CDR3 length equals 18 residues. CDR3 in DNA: TGTGCCAGCAGCGGCCACGGGAGGCCGAGCTCCTATAATTCACCCCTCCACTTT. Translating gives CASSGHGRPSSYNSPLHF.

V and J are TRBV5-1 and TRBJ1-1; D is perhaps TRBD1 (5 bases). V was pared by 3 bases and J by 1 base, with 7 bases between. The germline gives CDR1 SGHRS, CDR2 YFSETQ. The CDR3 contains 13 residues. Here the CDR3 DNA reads TGCGCCAGCAGCTACGGACAGAACACTGAAGCTTTCTTT. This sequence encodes CASSYGQNTEAFF. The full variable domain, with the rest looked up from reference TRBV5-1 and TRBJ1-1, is KAGVTQTPRYLIKTRGQQVTLSCSPISGHRSVSWYQQTPGQGLQFLFEYFSETQRNKGNFPGRFSGRQFSNSRSEMNVSTLELGDSALYLCASSYGQNTEAFFGQGTRLTVV.

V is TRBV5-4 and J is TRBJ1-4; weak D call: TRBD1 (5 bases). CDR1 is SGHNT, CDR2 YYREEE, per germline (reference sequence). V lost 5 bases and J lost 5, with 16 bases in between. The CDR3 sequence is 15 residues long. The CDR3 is CASSAPGRENEKLFF. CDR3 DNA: TGTGCCAGCAGTGCTCCGGGACGGGAGAATGAAAAACTGTTTTTT.

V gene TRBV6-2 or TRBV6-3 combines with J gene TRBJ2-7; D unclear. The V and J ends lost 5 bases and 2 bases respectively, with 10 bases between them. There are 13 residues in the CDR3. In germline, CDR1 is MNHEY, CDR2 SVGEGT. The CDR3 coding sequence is TGTGCCAGCAGTGCGCCCCTCACCTACGAGCAGTACTTC. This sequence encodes CASSAPLTYEQYF.

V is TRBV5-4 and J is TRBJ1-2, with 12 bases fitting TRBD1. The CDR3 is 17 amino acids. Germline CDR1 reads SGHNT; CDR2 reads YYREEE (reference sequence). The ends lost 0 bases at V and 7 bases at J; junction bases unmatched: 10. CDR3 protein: CASSLGFVGQGASGYTF. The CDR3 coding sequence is TGTGCCAGCAGCTTGGGGTTTGTGGGACAGGGGGCTTCTGGCTACACCTTC.

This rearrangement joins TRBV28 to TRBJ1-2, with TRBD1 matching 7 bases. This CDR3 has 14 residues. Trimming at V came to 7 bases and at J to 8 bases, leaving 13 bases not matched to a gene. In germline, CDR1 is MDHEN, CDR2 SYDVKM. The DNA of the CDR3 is TGTGCCAGCAACGGGGACAGTCCCTACTGGGGCTACACCTTC. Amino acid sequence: CASNGDSPYWGYTF.

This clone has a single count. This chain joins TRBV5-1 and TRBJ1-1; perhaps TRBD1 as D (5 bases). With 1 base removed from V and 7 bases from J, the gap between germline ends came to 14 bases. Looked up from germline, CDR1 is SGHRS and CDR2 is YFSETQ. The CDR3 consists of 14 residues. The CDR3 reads CASSLWSGFGEAFF. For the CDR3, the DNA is TGCGCCAGCAGCTTGTGGTCAGGGTTCGGTGAAGCTTTCTTT. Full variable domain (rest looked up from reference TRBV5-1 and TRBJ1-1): KAGVTQTPRYLIKTRGQQVTLSCSPISGHRSVSWYQQTPGQGLQFLFEYFSETQRNKGNFPGRFSGRQFSNSRSEMNVSTLELGDSALYLCASSLWSGFGEAFFGQGTRLTVV.

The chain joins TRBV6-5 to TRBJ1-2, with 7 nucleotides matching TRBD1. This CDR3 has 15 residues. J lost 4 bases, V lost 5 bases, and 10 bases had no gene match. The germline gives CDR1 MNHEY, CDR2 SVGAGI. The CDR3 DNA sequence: TGTGCCAGCAGTCTAAGGGGGCTACAGGGCTATGGCTACACCTTC. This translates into CASSLRGLQGYGYTF.

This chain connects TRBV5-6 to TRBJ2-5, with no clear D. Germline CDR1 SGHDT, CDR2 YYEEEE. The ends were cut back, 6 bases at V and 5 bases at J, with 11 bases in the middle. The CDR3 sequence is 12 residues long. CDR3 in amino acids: CASTTSQETQYF. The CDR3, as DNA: TGTGCCAGCACAACCTCCCAGGAGACCCAGTACTTC.

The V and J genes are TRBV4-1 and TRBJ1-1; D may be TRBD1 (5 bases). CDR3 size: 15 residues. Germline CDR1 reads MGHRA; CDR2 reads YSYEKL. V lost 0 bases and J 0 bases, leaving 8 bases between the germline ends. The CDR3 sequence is CASSQEGALNTEAFF. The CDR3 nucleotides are TGCGCCAGCAGCCAAGAAGGGGCTCTGAACACTGAAGCTTTCTTT.

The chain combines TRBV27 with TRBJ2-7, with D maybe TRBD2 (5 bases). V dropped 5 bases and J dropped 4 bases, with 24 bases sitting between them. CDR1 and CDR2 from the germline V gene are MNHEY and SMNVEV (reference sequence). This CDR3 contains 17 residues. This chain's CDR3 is CASSPRRYVNGKYEQYF. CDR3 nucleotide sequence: TGTGCCAGCAGTCCCCGTAGGTACGTTAACGGGAAATACGAGCAGTACTTC.

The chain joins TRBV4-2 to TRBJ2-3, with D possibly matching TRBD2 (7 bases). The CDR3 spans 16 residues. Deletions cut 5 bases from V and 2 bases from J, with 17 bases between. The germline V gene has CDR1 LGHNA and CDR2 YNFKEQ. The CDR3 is CASSEGGGLLTDTQYF. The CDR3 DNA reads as TGTGCCAGCAGCGAAGGGGGGGGGCTCCTCACAGATACGCAGTATTTT.

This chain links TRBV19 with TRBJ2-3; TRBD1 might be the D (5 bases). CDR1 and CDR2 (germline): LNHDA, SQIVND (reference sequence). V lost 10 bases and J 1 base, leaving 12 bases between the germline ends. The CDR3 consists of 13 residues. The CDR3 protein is CATRGFGTDTQYF. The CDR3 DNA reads TGTGCCACAAGGGGTTTTGGCACAGATACGCAGTATTTT.

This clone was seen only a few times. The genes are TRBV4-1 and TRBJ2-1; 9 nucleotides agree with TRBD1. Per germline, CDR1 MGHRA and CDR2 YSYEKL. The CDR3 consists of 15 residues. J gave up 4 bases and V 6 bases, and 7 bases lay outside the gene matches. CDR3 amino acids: CASRRTGVEYNEQFF. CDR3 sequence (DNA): TGCGCCAGCAGACGGACAGGGGTCGAGTACAATGAGCAGTTCTTC.

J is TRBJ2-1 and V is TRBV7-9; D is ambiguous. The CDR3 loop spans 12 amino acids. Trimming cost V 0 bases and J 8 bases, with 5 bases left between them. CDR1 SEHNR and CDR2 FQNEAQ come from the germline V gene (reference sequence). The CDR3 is CASSLARDEQFF. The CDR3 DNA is TGTGCCAGCAGCTTAGCGAGAGATGAGCAGTTCTTC.

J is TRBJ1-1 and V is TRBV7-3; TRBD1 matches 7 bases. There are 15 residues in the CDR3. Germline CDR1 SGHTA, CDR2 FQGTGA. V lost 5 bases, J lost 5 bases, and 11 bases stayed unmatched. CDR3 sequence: CASSPRTGFGTEAFF. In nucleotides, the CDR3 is TGTGCCAGCAGCCCCCGGACAGGTTTTGGGACTGAAGCTTTCTTT.

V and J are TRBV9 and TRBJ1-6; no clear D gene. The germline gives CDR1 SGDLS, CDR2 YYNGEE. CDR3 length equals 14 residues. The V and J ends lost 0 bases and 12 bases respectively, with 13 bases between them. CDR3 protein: CASSVGGDGLPLHF. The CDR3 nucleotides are TGTGCCAGCAGCGTAGGGGGAGACGGATTACCCCTCCACTTT.

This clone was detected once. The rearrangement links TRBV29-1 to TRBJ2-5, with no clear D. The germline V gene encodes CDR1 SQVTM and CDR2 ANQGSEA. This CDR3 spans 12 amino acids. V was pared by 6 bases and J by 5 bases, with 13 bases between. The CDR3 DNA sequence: TGCAGCGTACGCGGTGCTTGGGAGACCCAGTACTTC. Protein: CSVRGAWETQYF. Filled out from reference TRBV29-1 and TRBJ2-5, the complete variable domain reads SAVISQKPSRDICQRGTSLTIQCQVDSQVTMMFWYRQQPGQSLTLIATANQGSEATYESGFVIDKFPISRPNLTFSTLTVSNMSPEDSSIYLCSVRGAWETQYFGPGTRLLVL.

The CDR3 DNA reads TGCGCCAGCAGCGTACCAGGGACAGAAGCTTTCTTT. It codes for CASSVPGTEAFF. The chain combines TRBV4-1 with TRBJ1-1; a possible D gene is TRBD1 (6 bases). The CDR3 sequence is 12 residues long. The germline gives CDR1 MGHRA, CDR2 YSYEKL. With 5 bases removed from V and 8 bases from J, the gap between germline ends came to 12 bases.

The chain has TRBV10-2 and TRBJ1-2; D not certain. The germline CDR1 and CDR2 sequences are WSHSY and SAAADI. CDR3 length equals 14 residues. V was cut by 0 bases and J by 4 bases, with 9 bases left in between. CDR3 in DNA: TGCGCCAGCAGTGAGTCCGGGAAGGCCTATGGCTACACCTTC. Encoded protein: CASSESGKAYGYTF.

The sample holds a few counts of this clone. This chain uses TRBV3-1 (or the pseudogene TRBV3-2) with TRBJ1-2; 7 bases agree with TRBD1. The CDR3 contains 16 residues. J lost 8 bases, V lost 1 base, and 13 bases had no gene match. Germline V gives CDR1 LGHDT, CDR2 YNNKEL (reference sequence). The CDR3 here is CASSQAAGTARWGYTF. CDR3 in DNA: TGTGCCAGCAGCCAAGCCGCAGGGACAGCGCGATGGGGCTACACCTTC.

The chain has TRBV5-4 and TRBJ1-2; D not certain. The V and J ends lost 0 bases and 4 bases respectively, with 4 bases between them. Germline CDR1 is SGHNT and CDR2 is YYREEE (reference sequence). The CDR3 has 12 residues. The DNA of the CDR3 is TGTGCCAGCAGCTTGGACACCTATGGCTACACCTTC. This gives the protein CASSLDTYGYTF.

DNA for the CDR3: TGTGCCAGCAGTTACCCGAGAGATAGTCACGACACCATATATTTT. It encodes CASSYPRDSHDTIYF. The gene calls are TRBV6-6 and TRBJ1-3, with unresolved D. CDR3 length: 15 amino acids. V dropped 2 bases and J dropped 8 bases, with 16 bases sitting between them. Germline V CDR1 and CDR2: MNHNY, SVGAGI (reference sequence).

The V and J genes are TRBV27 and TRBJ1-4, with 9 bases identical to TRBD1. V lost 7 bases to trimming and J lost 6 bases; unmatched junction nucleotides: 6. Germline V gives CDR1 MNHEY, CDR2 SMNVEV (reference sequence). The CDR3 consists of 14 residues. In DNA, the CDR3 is TGTGCCAGCACCCGGACAGGGGAATATGAAAAACTGTTTTTT. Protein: CASTRTGEYEKLFF. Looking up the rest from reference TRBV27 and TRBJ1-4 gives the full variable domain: EAQVTQNPRYLITVTGKKLTVTCSQNMNHEYMSWYRQDPGLGLRQIYYSMNVEVTDKGDVPEGYKVSRKEKRNFPLILESPSPNQTSLYFCASTRTGEYEKLFFGSGTQLSVL.

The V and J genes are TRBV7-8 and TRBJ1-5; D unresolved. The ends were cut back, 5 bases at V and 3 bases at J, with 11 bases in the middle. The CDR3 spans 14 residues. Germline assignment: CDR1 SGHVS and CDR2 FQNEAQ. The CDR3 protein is CASSPDKNNQPQHF. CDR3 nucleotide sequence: TGTGCCAGCAGCCCTGACAAAAACAATCAGCCCCAGCATTTT.

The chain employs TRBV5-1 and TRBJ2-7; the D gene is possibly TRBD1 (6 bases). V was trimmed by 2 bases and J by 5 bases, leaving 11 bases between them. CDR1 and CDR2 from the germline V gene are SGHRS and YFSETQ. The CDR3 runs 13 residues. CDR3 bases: TGCGCCAGCAGCTTACAGGGTTCCCACGAGCAGTACTTC. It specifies CASSLQGSHEQYF.